This note documents a single T cell receptor (beta chain) sequence. Looked up from germline, CDR1 is SEHNR and CDR2 is FQNEAQ (reference sequence). The V segment lost 1 base and the J segment 9 bases; nucleotides outside the gene matches: 15. The CDR3 is 17 residues long. This sample stems from a study of OX40 agonist ivuxolimab in advanced cancers. Study background: Among those enrolled, mean age was about 63 years (range about 23 to 79) and 82.7% were male.

Only in-frame clones appear in the TCRdb table, and some are missing; sequencing was by immunoSEQ multiplex PCR. The sample comprises tens of thousands of clones, approximately 80% of which are singletons, and around 7.5% rests with the top ten. Sequences were derived from CD4+ or CD8+ T cells sorted from blood, sampled in a trial of the OX40 agonist ivuxolimab. The chain joins TRBV7-9 to TRBJ2-1; 7 nucleotides agree with TRBD1. The sequence was obtained from an adult with an advanced solid tumor such as melanoma, head and neck, liver or kidney cancer. CDR3: CASSLVPLDRTAGEQFF. CDR3 DNA: TGTGCCAGCAGCTTAGTACCCCTGGACAGGACGGCGGGTGAGCAGTTCTTC.